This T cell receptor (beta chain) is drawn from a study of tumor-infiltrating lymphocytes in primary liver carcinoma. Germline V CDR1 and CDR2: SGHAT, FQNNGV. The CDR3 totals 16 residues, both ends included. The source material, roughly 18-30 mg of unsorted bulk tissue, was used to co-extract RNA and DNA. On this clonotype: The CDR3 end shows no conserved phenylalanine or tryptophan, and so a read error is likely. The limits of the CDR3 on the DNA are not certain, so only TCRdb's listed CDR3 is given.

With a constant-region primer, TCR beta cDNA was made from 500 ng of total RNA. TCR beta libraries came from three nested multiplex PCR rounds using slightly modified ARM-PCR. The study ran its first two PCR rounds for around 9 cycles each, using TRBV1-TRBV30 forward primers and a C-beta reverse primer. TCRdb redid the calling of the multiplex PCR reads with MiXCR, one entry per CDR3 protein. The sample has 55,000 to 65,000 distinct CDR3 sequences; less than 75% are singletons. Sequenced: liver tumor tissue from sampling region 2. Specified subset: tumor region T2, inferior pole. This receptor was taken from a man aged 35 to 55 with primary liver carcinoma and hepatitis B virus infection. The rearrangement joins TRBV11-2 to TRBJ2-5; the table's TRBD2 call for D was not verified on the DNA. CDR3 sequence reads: CASSQTPGGRKGTQYY.